Each of the 14 T cell receptor beta chains below was sequenced from the same sample in a study of post-analysis software for immune sequencing data. The antigens of these receptors remain unknown. Points from the study as a whole: Controls had lower frequencies than patients of five TRBV segments, which included TRBV5-6, TRBV5-1 and TRBV20-1.

Unique molecular identifiers featured in each of the TCR beta cDNA libraries. Via MiXCR, TCRdb re-called the PCR reads, giving one row per CDR3 protein. The repertoire holds about 820,000 distinct CDR3 sequences, with 53% as singletons. The sample consisted of blood. The receptors originated from a girl aged 5-17 years with multiple sclerosis.

V usage is TRBV20-1 and J usage is TRBJ2-3, with 7 bases lining up with TRBD2. This CDR3 is 14 amino acids long. V dropped 3 bases and J dropped 1; count of bases not matched to a gene: 4. Germline lookup yields CDR1 DFQATT and CDR2 SNEGSKA (reference sequence). The chain's CDR3 is CSASGGSGTDTQYF. CDR3 nucleotides: TGCAGTGCTAGTGGCGGGAGTGGCACAGATACGCAGTATTTT.

This chain uses TRBV6-6 with TRBJ2-7; D is unclear. The CDR3 extends over 14 amino acids. CDR1 is MNHNY and CDR2 is SVGAGI in the germline V gene (reference sequence). Trimming removed 0 bases at V and 1 base at J, with 7 bases between. DNA of the CDR3: TGTGCCAGCAGTTACTCGGTCGCGTCCTACGAGCAGTACTTC. Protein product: CASSYSVASYEQYF.

This clonotype came up a few times. The junction shows a germline mismatch at one end, possibly a read error. This chain uses TRBV4-1 with TRBJ2-1; TRBD2 matches at 7 bases. This CDR3 contains 16 residues. Germline CDR1 reads MGHRA; CDR2 reads YSYEKL. In DNA, the CDR3 is TGTGCCAGCAGCCAAGAGTCCGGGAGGCTATACAATGAGCAGTTCTTC. This codes for CASSQESGRLYNEQFF.

This clonotype appeared a few times. This chain uses TRBV6-1 with TRBJ1-1, with D tentatively TRBD1 (6 bases). This CDR3 region has 17 residues. Germline CDR1 reads MNHNS; CDR2 reads SASEGT. The V end was cut by 4 bases, the J end by 3 bases, with 21 bases between. The CDR3 sequence is CASSAKRGAQWDTEAFF. For the CDR3, the DNA is TGTGCCAGCAGTGCAAAAAGGGGGGCGCAGTGGGACACTGAAGCTTTCTTT.

This clonotype occurred a few times. This chain connects TRBV10-2 to TRBJ2-3; TRBD2 matches at 11 bases. Trimming at V came to 6 bases and at J to 4 bases, leaving 6 bases not matched to a gene. The CDR3 runs 15 residues. The V gene's germline CDR1 is WSHSY and CDR2 SAAADI. CDR3 DNA: TGCGCCAGCAGCACTAGCGGGGGTGGAGCAGATACGCAGTATTTT. Translation: CASSTSGGGADTQYF.

This clonotype was found once. V is TRBV4-1 and J is TRBJ2-4; D call uncertain. Between the trimmed V and J ends, which lost 1 base and 0 bases, there was a span of 16 bases. The germline V gene encodes CDR1 MGHRA and CDR2 YSYEKL. There are 18 residues in the CDR3. CDR3 DNA sequence: TGCGCCAGCAGCCAAGGGAGCGCGCAGGAGAAAGCCAAAAACATTCAGTACTTC. Translated, it gives CASSQGSAQEKAKNIQYF.

This chain connects TRBV12-3 or TRBV12-4 to TRBJ1-1; 8 bases fit TRBD1. With 6 bases clipped from V and 3 bases from J, the junction kept 9 bases outside the gene matches. The CDR3 is 15 residues long. Written as DNA, the CDR3 is TGTGCCAGCAGCCGAAACGACAGGGGCGACACTGAAGCTTTCTTT. Translating gives CASSRNDRGDTEAFF.

The chain has TRBV12-3 or TRBV12-4 and TRBJ2-1, with D possibly being TRBD1 or TRBD2 (5 bases each). The germline V and J ends were trimmed by 3 bases and 9 bases, with 9 bases remaining between them. This CDR3 is 12 amino acids long. Written as DNA, the CDR3 is TGTGCCAGCAGTTTTAGGGACGGTGAGCAGTTCTTC. Amino acids: CASSFRDGEQFF.

This chain connects TRBV20-1 to TRBJ2-5, with 13 bases that match TRBD2. Germline V gene data show CDR1 as DFQATT and CDR2 as SNEGSKA (reference sequence). The V gene end was trimmed by 3 bases and the J gene end by 4 bases; junction bases not matched to a gene: 11. This CDR3 contains 17 residues. CDR3 coding DNA: TGCAGTGCTAGCGACCAGCCGGGACTAGCGGGATTAGAGACCCAGTACTTC. This encodes CSASDQPGLAGLETQYF.

The rearrangement links TRBV6-2 or TRBV6-3 to TRBJ2-3; D ambiguous. Per germline, CDR1 MNHEY and CDR2 SVGEGT. V was cut by 3 bases and J by 5 bases, with 9 bases left in between. This CDR3 is built from 13 residues. Here the CDR3 DNA reads TGTGCCAGCAGTTATCCCCTCCGAGATACGCAGTATTTT. As protein: CASSYPLRDTQYF.

This clonotype has more than one count but fewer than ten. The chain combines TRBV4-1 with TRBJ1-4, with unresolved D. V was clipped by 0 bases and J by 8 bases, with 10 bases between them. CDR3 length: 14 residues. Germline V gene lookup returns CDR1 MGHRA and CDR2 YSYEKL. The CDR3 DNA reads as TGCGCCAGCAGCCAAGATTCCATCGGGGAAAAACTGTTTTTT. It translates to CASSQDSIGEKLFF.

In its sample, this clonotype was seen once. The chain uses TRBV5-1 and TRBJ2-6; D is ambiguous. Germline CDR1 reads SGHRS; CDR2 reads YFSETQ. Deletions cut 0 bases from V and 0 bases from J, with 4 bases between. CDR3 length: 15 residues. The CDR3 reads CASSLAISGANVLTF. CDR3 sequence (DNA): TGCGCCAGCAGCTTGGCGATCTCTGGGGCCAACGTCCTGACTTTC.

This clonotype has only one observation. The chain has TRBV9 and TRBJ2-5; no firm D call. Germline V gene data show CDR1 as SGDLS and CDR2 as YYNGEE. The CDR3 is 15 amino acids. Trimming took off 1 base at V and 1 base at J, with 11 bases between the two ends. CDR3 amino acids: CASSVLPLSQETQYF. The CDR3, as DNA: TGTGCCAGCAGCGTACTCCCGTTATCCCAAGAGACCCAGTACTTC.

The V gene is TRBV6-5, the J gene TRBJ1-6; the D is unclear. From germline, CDR1 is MNHEY and CDR2 SVGAGI. This CDR3 has 12 amino acids. Deletions cut 8 bases from V and 10 bases from J, with 12 bases between. CDR3 region: CASFNPHSPLHF. CDR3 bases: TGTGCCAGCTTCAACCCCCACTCACCCCTCCACTTT.